This passage covers 5 T cell receptor beta chains from one sample sequenced in a study of blood T cell repertoires in COVID-19. Produced via immunoSEQ multiplex PCR; TCRdb's table is partial and in-frame only. Of over 80,000 clones in the sample, 86% were seen once. The material sequenced was peripheral blood. These receptors were collected from a man older than 75 with active or convalescent COVID-19.

The chain combines TRBV18 with TRBJ1-1; 8 bases line up with TRBD1. Germline loops: CDR1 KGHSH, CDR2 LQKENI. The CDR3 loop spans 14 amino acids. V was clipped by 6 bases and J by 3 bases; unmatched bases: 6. CDR3 nucleotides: TGTGCCAGCTCGAGCCAGGGGGCGGACACTGAAGCTTTCTTT. Translated, it gives CASSSQGADTEAFF.

This sequence joins TRBV27 and TRBJ2-3, with 9 bases fitting TRBD2. The CDR3 runs 16 residues. Germline V gene data show CDR1 as MNHEY and CDR2 as SMNVEV (reference sequence). Unmatched junction bases numbered 3, after V lost 2 bases and J lost 0 bases. The CDR3 bases are TGTGCCAGCAGTTTAATAGCGGGGGCGAGCACAGATACGCAGTATTTT. It yields the protein CASSLIAGASTDTQYF.

The count of this clone is one. The chain links TRBV3-1 (or the pseudogene TRBV3-2) to TRBJ1-4; TRBD1 might be the D (5 bases). V was trimmed by 7 bases and J by 0 bases, leaving 18 bases between them. The CDR3 has 17 residues. The germline gives CDR1 LGHDT, CDR2 YNNKEL (reference sequence). The CDR3 nucleotides read TGTGCCAGCAACCCGGTCGACAGCATCGCAACTAATGAAAAACTGTTTTTT. The encoded protein is CASNPVDSIATNEKLFF.

The gene calls are TRBV27 and TRBJ1-5; 7 positions agree with TRBD1. CDR3 length: 15 amino acids. With V trimmed by 0 bases and J by 6 bases, 5 bases remained unmatched. The germline V gene has CDR1 MNHEY and CDR2 SMNVEV (reference sequence). DNA of the CDR3: TGTGCCAGCAGTTTATCCGGACAGGTTGGTCAGCCCCAGCATTTT. It is translated as CASSLSGQVGQPQHF.

This clone was seen only once. The chain carries TRBV7-3 and TRBJ2-3; D possibly corresponds to TRBD2 (6 bases). The germline V and J ends were trimmed by 4 bases and 1 base, with 9 bases remaining between them. The germline V gene encodes CDR1 SGHTA and CDR2 FQGTGA. This CDR3 is 14 amino acids long. The CDR3 region has the DNA TGTGCCAGCAGCTGGGCGGGGCGCACAGATACGCAGTATTTT. It is translated as CASSWAGRTDTQYF. Supplemented by reference TRBV7-3 and TRBJ2-3, the full variable domain reads GAGVSQTPSNKVTEKGKYVELRCDPISGHTALYWYRQSLGQGPEFLIYFQGTGAADDSGLPNDRFFAVRPEGSVSTLKIQRTERGDSAVYLCASSWAGRTDTQYFGPGTRLTVL.